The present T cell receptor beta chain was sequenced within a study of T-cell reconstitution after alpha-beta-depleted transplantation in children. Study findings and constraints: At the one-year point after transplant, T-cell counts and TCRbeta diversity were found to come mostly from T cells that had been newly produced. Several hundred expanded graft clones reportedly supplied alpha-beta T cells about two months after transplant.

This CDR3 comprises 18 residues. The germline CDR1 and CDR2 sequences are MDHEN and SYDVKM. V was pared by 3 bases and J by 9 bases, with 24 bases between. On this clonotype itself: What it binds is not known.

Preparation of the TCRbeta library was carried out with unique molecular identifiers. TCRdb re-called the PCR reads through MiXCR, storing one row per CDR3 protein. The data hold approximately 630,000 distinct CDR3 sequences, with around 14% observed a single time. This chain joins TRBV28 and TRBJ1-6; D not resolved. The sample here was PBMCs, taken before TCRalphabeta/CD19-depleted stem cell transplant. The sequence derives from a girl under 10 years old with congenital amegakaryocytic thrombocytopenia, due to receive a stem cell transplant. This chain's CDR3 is CASSFSFLAPSGGSPLHF. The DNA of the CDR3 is TGTGCCAGCAGTTTTTCGTTCTTAGCTCCCTCAGGTGGTTCACCCCTCCACTTT.